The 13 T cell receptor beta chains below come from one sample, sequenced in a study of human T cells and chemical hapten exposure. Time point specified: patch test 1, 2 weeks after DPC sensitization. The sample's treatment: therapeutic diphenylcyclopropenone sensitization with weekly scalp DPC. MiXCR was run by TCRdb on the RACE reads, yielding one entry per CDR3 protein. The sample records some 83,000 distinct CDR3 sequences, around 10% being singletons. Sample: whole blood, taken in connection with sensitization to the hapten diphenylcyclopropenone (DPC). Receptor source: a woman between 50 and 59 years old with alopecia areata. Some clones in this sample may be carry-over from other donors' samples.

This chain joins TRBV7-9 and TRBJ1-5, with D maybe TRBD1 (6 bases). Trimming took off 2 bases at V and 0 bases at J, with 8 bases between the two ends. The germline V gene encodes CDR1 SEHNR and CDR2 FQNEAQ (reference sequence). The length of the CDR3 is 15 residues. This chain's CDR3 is CASSLQGNSNQPQHF. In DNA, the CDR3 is TGTGCCAGCAGCTTACAGGGGAATAGCAATCAGCCCCAGCATTTT. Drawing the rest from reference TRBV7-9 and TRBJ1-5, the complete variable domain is DTGVSQNPRHKITKRGQNVTFRCDPISEHNRLYWYRQTLGQGPEFLTYFQNEAQLEKSRLLSDRFSAERPKGSFSTLEIQRTEQGDSAMYLCASSLQGNSNQPQHFGDGTRLSIL.

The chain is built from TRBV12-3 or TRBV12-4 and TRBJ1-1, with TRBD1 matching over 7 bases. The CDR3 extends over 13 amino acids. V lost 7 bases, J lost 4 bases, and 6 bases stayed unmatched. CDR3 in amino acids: CASKLTGPTEAFF. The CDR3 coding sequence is TGTGCCAGCAAGTTGACAGGGCCCACTGAAGCTTTCTTT.

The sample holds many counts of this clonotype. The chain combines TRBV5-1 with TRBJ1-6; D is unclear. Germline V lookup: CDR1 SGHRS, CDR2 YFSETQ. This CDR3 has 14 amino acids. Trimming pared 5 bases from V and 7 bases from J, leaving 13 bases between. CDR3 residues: CASSQERANSPLHF. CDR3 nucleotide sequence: TGCGCCAGCAGTCAAGAACGAGCAAATTCACCCCTCCACTTT.

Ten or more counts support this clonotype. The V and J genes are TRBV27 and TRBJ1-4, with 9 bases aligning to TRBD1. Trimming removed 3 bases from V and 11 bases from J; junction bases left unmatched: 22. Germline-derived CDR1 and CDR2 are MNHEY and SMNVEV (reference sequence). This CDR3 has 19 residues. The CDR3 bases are TGTGCCAGCAGTTTGTTAGCGGGCAACAGGGGGCCAGATGCGAAGAAACTGTTTTTT. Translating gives CASSLLAGNRGPDAKKLFF.

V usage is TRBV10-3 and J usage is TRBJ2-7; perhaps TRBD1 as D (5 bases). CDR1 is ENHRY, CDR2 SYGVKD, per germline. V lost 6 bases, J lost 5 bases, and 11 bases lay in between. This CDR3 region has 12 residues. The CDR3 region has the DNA TGTGCCATCAGAGGCCAGGGTAACGAGCAGTACTTC. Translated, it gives CAIRGQGNEQYF.

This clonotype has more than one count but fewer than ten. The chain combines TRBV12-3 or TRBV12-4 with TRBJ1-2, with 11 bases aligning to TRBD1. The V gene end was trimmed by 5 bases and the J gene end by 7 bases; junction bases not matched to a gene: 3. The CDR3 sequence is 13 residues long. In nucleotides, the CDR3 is TGTGCCAGCAGTGGACAGGGGGCTGGTGGCTACACCTTC. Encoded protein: CASSGQGAGGYTF.

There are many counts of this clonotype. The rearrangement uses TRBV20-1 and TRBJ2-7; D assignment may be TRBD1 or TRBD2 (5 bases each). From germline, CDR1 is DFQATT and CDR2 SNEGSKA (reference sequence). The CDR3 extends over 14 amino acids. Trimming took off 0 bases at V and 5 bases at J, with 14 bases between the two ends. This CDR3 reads CSARDWGLGNEQYF. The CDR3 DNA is TGCAGTGCTAGAGACTGGGGGTTGGGTAACGAGCAGTACTTC.

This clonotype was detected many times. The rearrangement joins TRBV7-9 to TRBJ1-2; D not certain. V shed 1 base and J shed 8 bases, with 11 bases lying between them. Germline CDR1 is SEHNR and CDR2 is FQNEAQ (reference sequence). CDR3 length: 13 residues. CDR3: CASSLDVASGYTF. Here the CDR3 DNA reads TGTGCCAGCAGCTTAGATGTCGCGAGCGGCTACACCTTC.

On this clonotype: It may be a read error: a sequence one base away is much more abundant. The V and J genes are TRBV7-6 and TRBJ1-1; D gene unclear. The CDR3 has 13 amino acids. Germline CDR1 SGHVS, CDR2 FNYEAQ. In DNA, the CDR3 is TGTGTCAGCAGCTTTCGGCAGAACACTGAAGCTTTCTTT. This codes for CVSSFRQNTEAFF.

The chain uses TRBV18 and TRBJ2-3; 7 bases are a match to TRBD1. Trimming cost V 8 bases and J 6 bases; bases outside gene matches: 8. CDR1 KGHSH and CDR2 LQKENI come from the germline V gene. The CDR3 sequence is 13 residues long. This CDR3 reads CASLSTGVDTQYF. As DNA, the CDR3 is TGTGCCAGCCTCAGTACAGGGGTCGATACGCAGTATTTT.

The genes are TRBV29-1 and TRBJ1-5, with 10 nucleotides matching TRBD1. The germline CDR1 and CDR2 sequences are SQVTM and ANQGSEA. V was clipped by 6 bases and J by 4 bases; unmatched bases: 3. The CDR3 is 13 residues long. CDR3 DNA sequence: TGCAGCGTCCGGACAGGGGGGAATCAGCCCCAGCATTTT. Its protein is CSVRTGGNQPQHF.

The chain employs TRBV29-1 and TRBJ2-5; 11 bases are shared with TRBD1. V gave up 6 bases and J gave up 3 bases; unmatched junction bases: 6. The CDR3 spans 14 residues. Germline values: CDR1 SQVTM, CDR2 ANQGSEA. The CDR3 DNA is TGCAGCGTGGGAGGACAGGGGGCGGAAGAGACCCAGTACTTC. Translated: CSVGGQGAEETQYF.

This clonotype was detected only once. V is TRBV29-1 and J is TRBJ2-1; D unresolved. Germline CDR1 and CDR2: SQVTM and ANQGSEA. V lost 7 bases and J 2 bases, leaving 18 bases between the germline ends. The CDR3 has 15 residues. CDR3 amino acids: CSARVRPPPYNEQFF. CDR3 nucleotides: TGCAGCGCCCGAGTCCGGCCCCCCCCCTACAATGAGCAGTTCTTC.